This entry concerns a single TCR beta chain. Its antigen is unidentified. Trimming stripped 3 bases from V and 6 bases from J, with 12 bases between. The CDR3 runs 14 residues. Germline-derived CDR1 and CDR2 are LNHDA and SQIVND (reference sequence). TCRdb fed the PCR reads into MiXCR, producing one record per CDR3 protein. The profile covers about 630,000 distinct CDR3 sequences, with about 25% appearing a single time and 0.6% to 0.9% taken by the ten largest. This record belongs to a study of molecular identifiers for immune sequencing clone quantification. Across the whole study: Sequencing covered four of five parts into which replicate RNA from about 20,000 or 100,000 naive CD8 cells was split.

Naive CD8 T cells were sorted as CD8+CD4-CCR7+CD45RA+. Broader study findings: Effector cells had over 99% of their molecules in clones above 20 RNA copies, while naive cells had under 1%.

This receptor was obtained from a human donor in good health. Some libraries in this study had Jurkat cell RNA spiked in. The sequencing sample was made of naive CD8+ T cells from blood, with Jurkat cell RNA spiked in. Subset described: FACS-sorted CD8+CD4-CCR7+CD45RA+ naive T cells. The J gene is TRBJ2-1, the V gene TRBV19, with D possibly matching TRBD2 (5 bases). The CDR3 DNA is TGTGCCAGTAGTATGTTGCTAGCCCCCAATGAGCAGTTCTTC. This translates into CASSMLLAPNEQFF.